The 4 T cell receptor beta chains given below trace back to one sample, sequenced in a study of T cell responses to AZD1222 COVID-19 vaccine. The repertoire was sequenced with immunoSEQ multiplex PCR; TCRdb's copy has only in-frame clones and lacks some. The sample lists about 150,000 clones, more than 85% occurring once. This material consisted of peripheral blood, taken 28 days after the second AZD1222 dose. Source of these receptors: an adult who received the AZD1222 COVID-19 vaccine.

This clone was seen once. CDR3 loop: CASSSPGRTTDTQYF. The CDR3 DNA is TGCGCCAGCAGCTCACCAGGTAGGACCACAGATACGCAGTATTTT. V is TRBV4-1 and J is TRBJ2-3; no definite D call. There are 15 residues in the CDR3. With 5 bases removed from V and 2 bases from J, the gap between germline ends came to 14 bases. CDR1 and CDR2 (germline): MGHRA, YSYEKL.

Worth noting for this clone: Other nucleotide sequences from this sample produce the same CDR3. This chain links TRBV27 with TRBJ2-3; D remains unclear. The CDR3 has 12 residues. Trimming took off 6 bases at V and 5 bases at J, with 9 bases between the two ends. CDR1 MNHEY and CDR2 SMNVEV come from the germline V gene (reference sequence). DNA for the CDR3: TGTGCCAGCAGCCTTTTCGGAGATACGCAGTATTTT. Translated: CASSLFGDTQYF.

This chain joins TRBV3-1 (or the pseudogene TRBV3-2) and TRBJ1-1; D is possibly TRBD1 (6 bases). Germline lookup yields CDR1 LGHDT and CDR2 YNNKEL (reference sequence). The V end was cut by 5 bases, the J end by 1 base, with 11 bases between. The CDR3 length is 14 residues. The CDR3 region has the DNA TGTGCCAGCAGCTCCAAGGGGGGGAACACTGAAGCTTTCTTT. It yields the protein CASSSKGGNTEAFF.

The chain employs TRBV28 and TRBJ2-3; 7 bases align to TRBD2. Germline V CDR1 and CDR2: MDHEN, SYDVKM. This CDR3 is 14 amino acids long. The J segment lost 4 bases and the V segment lost 3 bases, leaving 4 bases of the junction unmatched. The CDR3 sequence is CASSLGGPSDTQYF. The CDR3, as DNA: TGTGCCAGCAGTTTGGGAGGGCCGTCAGATACGCAGTATTTT.